The present T cell receptor (beta chain) was sequenced within a study of T cell responses to AZD1222 COVID-19 vaccine (dated by TCRdb to 2020 to 2022). For the study in its entirety: TCR sequencing was performed for about 240 trial participants, of whom around 200 were given two doses of AZD1222 and around 25 were given two doses of MenACWY control vaccine. Trial participants were enrolled by age into 18-55, 56-69 and 70-plus year subgroups, with approximately 160, 26 and 62 TCR-sequenced participants respectively. Here is what the overall study found, with its caveats: Nearly half of unique spike-specific TCRs reportedly recognized epitopes outside regions mutated in the B.1.351 and B.1.1.7 variants. Conclusions about previously exposed vaccinees are limited, since just 5 or 6 AZD1222 recipients were seropositive for SARS-CoV-2 at baseline. Participants were mostly white British and included more females than males, and it was suggested by the authors that clonal diversity may have been underestimated. CD4 TCRs associated with the vaccine covered the entire spike protein, and the dominant responses were in regions 160-218 and 743-854. A significant rise in spike-specific TCR breadth and depth was observed after two AZD1222 doses relative to day 0 and relative to MenACWY recipients. In the small 56-69-year group, the increase in depth fell short of significance, most likely because of low power. Because no samples from the day 14 peak response were available, repertoires could be characterized only after the peak T cell response.

V sheds 4 bases and J sheds 5 bases, leaving 10 bases between their ends. The germline V gene sets CDR1 to SGDLS and CDR2 to YYNGEE. There are 13 amino acids in the CDR3, from cysteine to phenylalanine inclusive. Only the CDR3 region is kept as DNA, spanning 39 bases read in frame from base 1. The time point tag for this specimen amounts to: about 28 days (+/-7) after the second vaccine dose. This sample's treatment or condition label indicates: meningococcal conjugate vaccine given as trial control. The vaccinee samples were drawn from two UK trials, COV001 and COV002, one of which was a single-blind randomized controlled phase 2/3 trial testing AZD1222 (ChAdOx1 nCoV-19) in healthy adults. For TCRbeta chain sequencing, PBMC samples from trial participants were taken at day 0 and at day 28 after the second dose. The CDR3 regions of human TCRbeta chains were subjected to immunosequencing. Processing in the source paper ran as follows. TCRs in the repertoires were compared against a reference library of SARS-CoV-2-specific TCRs that had been generated with the MIRA antigen-specificity platform. Breadth meant the fraction of unique TCRs that were SARS-CoV-2-associated, whereas depth meant the fraction of total T cells that were SARS-CoV-2-associated. Each spike-specific TCR was assigned to its reactive spike region and to a CD4 or CD8 class using the MIRA data. Log10-transformed breadth and depth values were compared by one-way ANOVA with Sidak's multiple comparisons tests. TCRdb took this table from immuneACCESS and kept in-frame rearrangements with V and J called. Such tables lack part of the clones; where checked against another copy, unresolved V genes explain under half of the gap, and the rest is unexplained. The V and J calls and clone size were taken over from that table, and D and trimming were inferred from the DNA. Recorded for this sample are about 180,000 clones; around 93% of them occurred a single time. Roughly 1% of the sample comes from the top ten.

This clone has only a few counts. No cognate antigen has been identified for it. Base qualities are missing; no much larger clone stands one base away. The clonotype originates from an adult who received the MenACWY meningococcal vaccine as a control. The sequence joins TRBV9 to TRBJ2-1, and possibly TRBD1, on 6 matching bases. This specimen was peripheral blood, taken 28 days after the second dose of the MenACWY control vaccine. The DNA sequence is as follows: TGTGCCAGCAGCTTCCAGGGGAACAATGAGCAGTTCTTC. It is translated as CASSFQGNNEQFF.